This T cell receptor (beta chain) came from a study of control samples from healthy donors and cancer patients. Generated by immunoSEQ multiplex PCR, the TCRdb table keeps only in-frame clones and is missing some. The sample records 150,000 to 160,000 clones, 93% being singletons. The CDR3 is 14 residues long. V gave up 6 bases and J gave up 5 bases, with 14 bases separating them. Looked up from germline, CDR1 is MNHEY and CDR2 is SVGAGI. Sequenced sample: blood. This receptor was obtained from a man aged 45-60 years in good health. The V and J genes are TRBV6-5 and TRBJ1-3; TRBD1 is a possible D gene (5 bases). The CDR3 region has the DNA TGTGCCAGCAGCCCCCGGGACGGAAGAAACACCATATATTTT. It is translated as CASSPRDGRNTIYF.